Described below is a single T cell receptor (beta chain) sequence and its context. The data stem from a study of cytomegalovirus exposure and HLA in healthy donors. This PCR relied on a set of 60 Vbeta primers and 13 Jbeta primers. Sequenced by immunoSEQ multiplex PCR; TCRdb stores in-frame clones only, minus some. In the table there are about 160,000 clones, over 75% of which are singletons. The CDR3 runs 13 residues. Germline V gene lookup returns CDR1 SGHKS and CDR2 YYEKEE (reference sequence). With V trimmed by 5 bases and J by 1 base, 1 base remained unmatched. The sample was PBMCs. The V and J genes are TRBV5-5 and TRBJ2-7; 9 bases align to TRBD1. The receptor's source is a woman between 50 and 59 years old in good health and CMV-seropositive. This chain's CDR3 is CASSGTGSYEQYF. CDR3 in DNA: TGTGCCAGCAGTGGGACAGGGTCCTACGAGCAGTACTTC.